This is a list of T cell receptor beta chains from one sample in a study of blood T cell repertoires in COVID-19. Sequencing used immunoSEQ multiplex PCR; TCRdb keeps in-frame clones, though not all of them. The sample has roughly 100,000 clones, 91% seen once. The sample consisted of peripheral blood. The receptor set was obtained from a human donor with active COVID-19. The donor label of this sample is uncertain. Both conserved end residues are part of each CDR3. D genes are given only for firm matches. Clone size is given for some rows only: seen once, a few or many times, or a class if the clone is expanded.

j_gene | v_gene | abundance | d_gene | CDR3nt | CDR3aa
TRBJ2-7 | TRBV3-1/TRBV3-2 | NA | TRBD1 | TGTGCCAGCAGCATCCGGGACAGGGGCTACGAGCAGTACTTC | CASSIRDRGYEQYF
TRBJ1-1 | TRBV9 | NA | NA | TGTGCCAGCAGCGAAACGGAGAGAAACACTGAAGCTTTCTTT | CASSETERNTEAFF
TRBJ2-1 | TRBV5-1 | NA | NA | TGCGCCAGCAGCTTGGGACAGTACAATGAGCAGTTCTTC | CASSLGQYNEQFF
TRBJ2-2 | TRBV9 | NA | NA | TGTGCCAGCAGCGCAATCTCCTCGGGGTCCTCCTTCCTGAACACCGGGGAGCTGTTTTTT | CASSAISSGSSFLNTGELFF
TRBJ2-7 | TRBV11-3 | NA | NA | TGTGCCAGCAGCTCGTCAGGCCACGAGCAGTACTTC | CASSSSGHEQYF
TRBJ1-1 | TRBV10-2 | once | TRBD1 | TGCGCCAGCAGAGGACAGGGCATCACTGAAGCTTTCTTT | CASRGQGITEAFF
TRBJ2-5 | TRBV28 | once | TRBD2 | TGTGCCAGCAGTTTAGGGGGAGCGGGGGCCTTGGGAGAGACCCAGTACTTC | CASSLGGAGALGETQYF
TRBJ2-1 | TRBV7-6 | NA | NA | TGTGCCAGCAGCTTGGAGGGACCTGCCCTTGGTGAGCAGTTCTTC | CASSLEGPALGEQFF
TRBJ2-7 | TRBV9 | NA | NA | TGTGCCAGCAGCGTAGCAGGGGGGATAACCTACGAGCAGTACTTC | CASSVAGGITYEQYF
TRBJ2-1 | TRBV5-1 | NA | NA | TGCGCCAGCAGCTTGGTGGGAGGAAGCTCCTACAATGAGCAGTTCTTC | CASSLVGGSSYNEQFF
TRBJ1-5 | TRBV6-5 | NA | NA | TGTGCCAGCAGGAATCGACAGGAGAATCAGCCCCAGCATTTT | CASRNRQENQPQHF
TRBJ2-5 | TRBV5-1 | NA | NA | TGCGCCAGCAGCTTGAATTCACAGCAAGAGACCCAGTACTTC | CASSLNSQQETQYF
TRBJ2-2 | TRBV7-3 | once | TRBD1 | TGTGCCAGCAGCTGGACAGGGAACACCGGGGAGCTGTTTTTT | CASSWTGNTGELFF
TRBJ2-1 | TRBV7-7 | NA | TRBD1 | TGTGCCAGCAGCTTAGGGCAGGGGGCCTACAATGAGCAGTTCTTC | CASSLGQGAYNEQFF
TRBJ1-6 | TRBV28 | NA | NA | TGTGCCAGCAGTTTCGCGGGGTGGGTGCGAAATTCACCCCTCCACTTT | CASSFAGWVRNSPLHF
TRBJ2-3 | TRBV7-2 | NA | NA | TGTGCCAGCAACGAACTTCGGAGGGCCCAATCTAGCACAGATACGCAGTATTTT | CASNELRRAQSSTDTQYF
TRBJ2-7 | TRBV14 | few | TRBD2 | TGTGCCAGCAGCCAAACTAGCGGAGACACCAGCGAGCAGTACTTC | CASSQTSGDTSEQYF
TRBJ2-7 | TRBV2 | NA | TRBD1 | TGTGCCAGCAGTGGGGACAGTGGCTACGAGCAGTACTTC | CASSGDSGYEQYF
TRBJ1-2 | TRBV24-1 | NA | NA | TGTGCCACCAGCCCACATGGGGACGGGACTTTCTATGGCTACACCTTC | CATSPHGDGTFYGYTF
TRBJ2-5 | TRBV7-9 | NA | NA | TGTGCCAGCATTGAAAGGGCAGGGGAGACCCAGTACTTC | CASIERAGETQYF
TRBJ2-2 | TRBV3-1/TRBV3-2 | NA | TRBD2 | TGTGCCAGCAGCCCAGTTGCCCGGGACTACAGGAACACCGGGGAGCTGTTTTTT | CASSPVARDYRNTGELFF
TRBJ1-2 | TRBV3-1/TRBV3-2 | NA | TRBD1 | TGTGCCAGCAGCCAAGTTGTAGGCACAGGGGGGGATGGCTACACCTTC | CASSQVVGTGGDGYTF
TRBJ1-5 | TRBV6-5 | NA | NA | TGTGCCAGCACCAATAGCAATCAGCCCCAGCATTTT | CASTNSNQPQHF
TRBJ2-3 | TRBV7-9 | NA | TRBD2 | TGTGCCAGCAGCTTGACTAGCGGGTTTCATAATACGCAGTATTTT | CASSLTSGFHNTQYF
TRBJ2-3 | TRBV7-2 | NA | NA | TGTGCCAGCAGCCAAGGGGCGGGGGCCAGCACAGATACGCAGTATTTT | CASSQGAGASTDTQYF